This T cell receptor beta chain was profiled in a study of blood T cell repertoires in COVID-19. This clone was seen just once. The CDR3 is 15 residues long. Losses at the gene ends were 5 bases for V and 4 bases for J; bases not matched to a gene: 6. The V gene's germline CDR1 is LGHDT and CDR2 YNNKEL (reference sequence). Sequenced by immunoSEQ multiplex PCR; TCRdb stores in-frame clones only, minus some. The sample has about 180,000 clones, 70% to 90% seen once; the top ten hold 3.5% to 5%. This chain connects TRBV3-1 (or the pseudogene TRBV3-2) to TRBJ2-1; 9 nucleotides line up with TRBD2. The specimen sequenced was peripheral blood. The source is a woman between 25 and 40 years old with acute or convalescent COVID-19. CDR3 sequence reads: CASSSGTSSYNEQFF. The CDR3 DNA follows: TGTGCCAGCAGCTCCGGGACTAGCAGTTACAATGAGCAGTTCTTC.